The 31 T cell receptor beta chains listed next were all sequenced from one sample in a study of blood T cell repertoires in COVID-19. The table came from immunoSEQ multiplex PCR; TCRdb's copy has only in-frame clones and leaves some out. This sample carries around 370,000 clones, about 88% of them seen once, and the ten largest clones take more than 0.95%. Sequenced input: PBMCs or T cells enriched from blood (not recorded which). These receptors all come from a woman younger than 35 who had recovered from COVID-19.

This CDR3 is CASSSTGTLGQTQYF. The CDR3, as DNA: TGTGCCAGCTCATCGACCGGGACACTCGGCCAGACCCAGTACTTC. The chain carries TRBV18 and TRBJ2-5; tentative D call: TRBD1 (6 bases). Trimming took 5 bases from V and 6 from J, leaving 19 bases between them. From germline, CDR1 is KGHSH and CDR2 LQKENI. The CDR3 length is 15 residues.

The J gene is TRBJ2-3, the V gene TRBV9; TRBD2 matches at 11 bases. The CDR3 consists of 16 residues. The germline gives CDR1 SGDLS, CDR2 YYNGEE. The junction had 7 bases not matched to a gene; V was cut back by 6 bases and J by 1 base. The CDR3 nucleotides are TGTGCCAGCACCCCTATGACTAGCGGGGGCACAGATACGCAGTATTTT. It translates to CASTPMTSGGTDTQYF.

The genes are TRBV5-5 and TRBJ2-7; 11 bases map to TRBD2. Germline values: CDR1 SGHKS, CDR2 YYEKEE (reference sequence). Trimming removed 1 base from V and 5 bases from J; junction bases left unmatched: 2. The CDR3 has 14 residues. This CDR3 is CASSLTSGGHEQYF. CDR3 nucleotide sequence: TGTGCCAGCAGCTTGACTAGCGGGGGCCACGAGCAGTACTTC.

The CDR3 DNA follows: TGCAGCGCAATACTGGACAGGGTCAACTATGGCTACACCTTC. This encodes CSAILDRVNYGYTF. This sequence joins TRBV29-1 and TRBJ1-2; 8 positions match TRBD1. Trimming took 7 bases from V and 2 from J; bases not matched to a gene: 9. Per germline, CDR1 SQVTM and CDR2 ANQGSEA. There are 14 residues in the CDR3.

CDR3 nucleotide sequence: TGTGCCAGCAGATTTGACAGGGGGCGGGACACTGAAGCTTTCTTT. It yields the protein CASRFDRGRDTEAFF. V is TRBV6-5 and J is TRBJ1-1, with 10 bases identical to TRBD1. Unmatched junction bases numbered 7, after V lost 6 bases and J lost 3 bases. The CDR3 consists of 15 residues. Germline V lookup: CDR1 MNHEY, CDR2 SVGAGI.

This chain joins TRBV24-1 and TRBJ2-2; 8 bases map to TRBD1. The V gene's germline CDR1 is KGHDR and CDR2 SFDVKD. Losses at the gene ends were 3 bases for V and 4 bases for J; bases not matched to a gene: 9. There are 17 residues in the CDR3. The CDR3 loop reads CATSDELDRESTGELFF. The CDR3 DNA is TGTGCCACCAGTGATGAACTGGACAGGGAGAGCACCGGGGAGCTGTTTTTT.

The chain is built from TRBV13 and TRBJ2-5, with a weak D call TRBD2 (5 bases). Trimming pared 5 bases from V and 6 bases from J, leaving 28 bases between. CDR3 length: 18 amino acids. Germline V gene data show CDR1 as PRHDT and CDR2 as FYEKMQ (reference sequence). CDR3 protein: CASSAGKLGSVVGKTQYF. The CDR3 DNA is TGTGCCAGCAGCGCCGGAAAGCTGGGTAGCGTGGTCGGAAAGACCCAGTACTTC.

This sequence joins TRBV6-5 and TRBJ2-3; 7 bases line up with TRBD2. CDR3 length: 14 amino acids. Germline CDR1 and CDR2: MNHEY and SVGAGI. The V segment lost 8 bases and the J segment 3 bases; nucleotides outside the gene matches: 8. Written as DNA, the CDR3 is TGTGCCAGCTACATGGAGCGGGGTACAGATACGCAGTATTTT. Amino acid sequence: CASYMERGTDTQYF.

This chain connects TRBV30 to TRBJ2-3, with 11 bases aligning to TRBD2. Germline V gene lookup returns CDR1 GTSNPN and CDR2 SVGIG (reference sequence). Losses at the gene ends were 0 bases for V and 9 bases for J; bases not matched to a gene: 5. The CDR3 runs 14 residues. CDR3 sequence reads: CAWSVSGGARTQYF. Here the CDR3 DNA reads TGTGCCTGGAGTGTTAGCGGGGGGGCTCGGACGCAGTATTTT. Variable domain in full (rest from reference TRBV30 and TRBJ2-3): SQTIHQWPATLVQPVGSPLSLECTVEGTSNPNLYWYRQAAGRGLQLLFYSVGIGQISSEVPQNLSASRPQDRQFILSSKKLLLSDSGFYLCAWSVSGGARTQYFGPGTRLTVL.

The rearrangement uses TRBV6-5 and TRBJ1-4; 7 bases are a match to TRBD1. V shed 7 bases, J shed 8 bases, and the junction held 10 bases outside the gene matches. This CDR3 spans 14 amino acids. Per the germline V gene, CDR1 is MNHEY and CDR2 is SVGAGI. DNA for the CDR3: TGTGCCAGCATCCATCAGGGGGACGGGGAAAAACTGTTTTTT. Its translation is CASIHQGDGEKLFF.

As concerns this clone: Different DNA sequences within this sample yield the same CDR3. This rearrangement joins TRBV9 to TRBJ1-1; D gene ambiguous. The CDR3 is 14 residues long. The germline V gene has CDR1 SGDLS and CDR2 YYNGEE. V dropped 2 bases and J dropped 1 base, with 9 bases sitting between them. The CDR3 sequence is CASSVISENTEAFF. DNA of the CDR3: TGTGCCAGCAGCGTTATCAGCGAGAACACTGAAGCTTTCTTT.

The chain uses TRBV19 and TRBJ1-5; 9 bases align to TRBD1. The CDR3 consists of 17 residues. The junction had 14 bases not matched to a gene; V was cut back by 4 bases and J by 7 bases. The V gene's germline CDR1 is LNHDA and CDR2 SQIVND (reference sequence). The CDR3 DNA follows: TGTGCCAGTAGTACGTCCTTTCTCGGACAGGGGAAACAGCCCCAGCATTTT. Translation gives CASSTSFLGQGKQPQHF.

The V gene is TRBV19, the J gene TRBJ1-2, with TRBD1 matching 11 bases. Trimming removed 1 base from V and 6 bases from J; junction bases left unmatched: 4. Germline CDR1 and CDR2: LNHDA and SQIVND (reference sequence). CDR3 length: 15 amino acids. This CDR3 is CASSIGTGGTHGYTF. In DNA form, the CDR3 reads TGTGCCAGTAGTATAGGGACAGGGGGCACGCATGGCTACACCTTC.

The chain employs TRBV27 and TRBJ2-1; 10 bases match TRBD2. Germline V lookup: CDR1 MNHEY, CDR2 SMNVEV (reference sequence). This CDR3 region has 17 residues. The trim removed 6 bases at V and 2 bases at J, leaving 10 bases unmatched. In DNA form, the CDR3 reads TGTGCCAGCAGCTATCAACGGACTAGCGGCGCCTACAATGAGCAGTTCTTC. It is translated as CASSYQRTSGAYNEQFF.

This chain links TRBV4-1 with TRBJ2-3; 12 bases align to TRBD2. The CDR3 runs to 18 residues. Germline CDR1 is MGHRA and CDR2 is YSYEKL. The V segment lost 0 bases and the J segment 4 bases; nucleotides outside the gene matches: 8. The CDR3 loop is CASSQEGLAGGEADTQYF. DNA for the CDR3: TGCGCCAGCAGCCAAGAAGGGCTAGCGGGGGGGGAGGCAGATACGCAGTATTTT.

The chain is built from TRBV5-1 and TRBJ2-7; 9 bases match TRBD2. There are 15 residues in the CDR3. V trimming: 2 bases; J trimming: 5 bases; junction bases outside the gene matches: 8. The germline V gene has CDR1 SGHRS and CDR2 YFSETQ. This CDR3 reads CASSLGVAGADEQYF. For the CDR3, the DNA is TGCGCCAGCAGCTTAGGTGTAGCGGGGGCCGACGAGCAGTACTTC.

V and J are TRBV9 and TRBJ2-1; 9 bases are shared with TRBD2. Germline trimming cut 0 bases from V and 0 bases from J; bases unmatched to any gene: 7. The V gene's germline CDR1 is SGDLS and CDR2 YYNGEE. This CDR3 region has 18 residues. The CDR3 is CASSVALAGASSYNEQFF. In nucleotides, the CDR3 is TGTGCCAGCAGCGTAGCGTTAGCGGGGGCTAGCTCCTACAATGAGCAGTTCTTC.

The chain couples TRBV7-8 to TRBJ2-1; 7 nucleotides agree with TRBD2. The CDR3 totals 14 residues. After removal of 3 bases from V and 7 bases from J, the junction contained 6 bases not matched to a gene. Germline lookup yields CDR1 SGHVS and CDR2 FQNEAQ. The CDR3 loop is CASSLEFGRNEQFF. As DNA, the CDR3 is TGTGCCAGCAGCTTGGAGTTCGGGAGGAATGAGCAGTTCTTC.

The chain links TRBV24-1 to TRBJ2-7, with TRBD2 as a possible D gene (5 bases). The CDR3 has 9 amino acids. Germline CDR1 and CDR2: KGHDR and SFDVKD. V lost 6 bases and J lost 12, with 8 bases in between. Here the CDR3 DNA reads TGTGCCACCAGTCCCCGGGGGTACTTC. It yields the protein CATSPRGYF.

This chain's CDR3 is CASSTGQASLYEQYF. In DNA, the CDR3 is TGTGCCAGTAGTACGGGACAGGCTAGTTTGTACGAGCAGTACTTC. The V call is TRBV19, the J call TRBJ2-7, with 8 bases aligning to TRBD1. Losses at the gene ends were 4 bases for V and 4 bases for J; bases not matched to a gene: 9. Looked up from germline, CDR1 is LNHDA and CDR2 is SQIVND (reference sequence). The CDR3 length is 15 residues.

This clone was seen a single time. The chain links TRBV6-5 to TRBJ2-5; maybe TRBD2 (5 bases). Trimming left V 5 bases short and J 4 bases short, with 14 bases between. The CDR3 runs 14 residues. The germline V gene encodes CDR1 MNHEY and CDR2 SVGAGI. CDR3: CASSRTQRRETQYF. The CDR3 region has the DNA TGTGCCAGCAGTCGGACTCAACGGAGAGAGACCCAGTACTTC.

The sample holds a few counts of this clone. The chain has TRBV6-5 and TRBJ1-2; D is perhaps TRBD1 (6 bases). Trimming stripped 0 bases from V and 6 bases from J, with 8 bases between. The CDR3 extends over 13 amino acids. From germline, CDR1 is MNHEY and CDR2 SVGAGI. Here the CDR3 reads CASSYSRTDGYTF. CDR3 coding DNA: TGTGCCAGCAGTTACTCAAGGACAGATGGCTACACCTTC.

This clone was seen only a few times. Additional DNA sequences in this sample encode the identical CDR3. The chain uses TRBV5-1 and TRBJ1-3, with 9 bases aligning to TRBD1. The CDR3 loop spans 15 amino acids. J lost 2 bases, V lost 4 bases, and 4 bases had no gene match. CDR1 is SGHRS and CDR2 is YFSETQ in the germline V gene. This CDR3 reads CASSLGQGAGNTIYF. For the CDR3, the DNA is TGCGCCAGCAGCCTGGGACAGGGCGCTGGAAACACCATATATTTT.

The gene calls are TRBV5-6 and TRBJ1-1; possible D gene TRBD1, 6 bases. The germline V and J ends were trimmed by 2 bases and 6 bases, with 14 bases remaining between them. The CDR3 sequence is 14 residues long. Per the germline V gene, CDR1 is SGHDT and CDR2 is YYEEEE. Here the CDR3 reads CASSLTGPGPEAFF. DNA of the CDR3: TGTGCCAGCAGCTTAACAGGGCCGGGCCCTGAAGCTTTCTTT.

In this sample, this clone turned up once. The chain recombines TRBV19 with TRBJ1-2; a possible D gene is TRBD1 (6 bases). The germline gives CDR1 LNHDA, CDR2 SQIVND (reference sequence). This CDR3 is built from 14 residues. Trimming removed 9 bases from V and 4 bases from J, with 18 bases in between. The CDR3 DNA is TGTGCCAGACCGACAGGAAGGTGGGCCTATGGCTACACCTTC. It translates to CARPTGRWAYGYTF.

CDR3 protein: CASNLQGNTEAFF. CDR3 DNA sequence: TGTGCCAGCAATCTACAGGGCAACACTGAAGCTTTCTTT. The chain employs TRBV27 and TRBJ1-1, with D perhaps matching TRBD1 (6 bases). Per the germline V gene, CDR1 is MNHEY and CDR2 is SMNVEV (reference sequence). V lost 7 bases and J lost 2, with 11 bases in between. The CDR3 extends over 13 amino acids.

The chain links TRBV28 to TRBJ2-4; tentatively, D is TRBD2 (6 bases). Germline V gene sequence: CDR1 MDHEN, CDR2 SYDVKM. This CDR3 spans 22 amino acids. With 0 bases removed from V and 0 bases from J, the gap between germline ends came to 27 bases. The CDR3 nucleotides are TGTGCCAGCAGTTTATGGATCAAGGTCGCCCCTCGCGGCGGGACAGCCAAAAACATTCAGTACTTC. Encoded protein: CASSLWIKVAPRGGTAKNIQYF.

The V gene is TRBV7-9, the J gene TRBJ2-1; unclear D gene. Germline assignment: CDR1 SEHNR and CDR2 FQNEAQ (reference sequence). Trimming took off 5 bases at V and 0 bases at J, with 11 bases between the two ends. The CDR3 sequence is 15 residues long. Here the CDR3 reads CASSRNSLSYNEQFF. Written as DNA, the CDR3 is TGTGCCAGCAGCCGGAATAGCCTCTCCTACAATGAGCAGTTCTTC. The full variable domain, rest sourced from reference TRBV7-9 and TRBJ2-1, is DTGVSQNPRHKITKRGQNVTFRCDPISEHNRLYWYRQTLGQGPEFLTYFQNEAQLEKSRLLSDRFSAERPKGSFSTLEIQRTEQGDSAMYLCASSRNSLSYNEQFFGPGTRLTVL.

This chain joins TRBV5-5 and TRBJ1-1; 9 nucleotides agree with TRBD1. J was trimmed by 4 bases and V by 6 bases; bases with no gene match: 22. This CDR3 spans 19 amino acids. The germline V gene has CDR1 SGHKS and CDR2 YYEKEE (reference sequence). The CDR3 region is CASTLLVFSGDRASTEAFF. In DNA form, the CDR3 reads TGTGCCAGCACCCTTTTGGTTTTTTCCGGGGACAGGGCGAGCACTGAAGCTTTCTTT.

This sequence joins TRBV30 and TRBJ1-2; TRBD1 matches at 9 bases. The V and J ends lost 8 bases and 8 bases, in that order; junction bases with no gene match: 21. CDR1 and CDR2 from the germline V gene are GTSNPN and SVGIG (reference sequence). CDR3 length: 16 residues. The CDR3, as DNA: TGTGCCGGATTACCGGGACAGGGTTTAGTAAATAGCGGCTACACCTTC. It codes for CAGLPGQGLVNSGYTF.

The rearrangement uses TRBV7-6 and TRBJ1-1; D is unresolved. Germline V gene lookup returns CDR1 SGHVS and CDR2 FNYEAQ. The CDR3 spans 13 residues. V lost 2 bases and J lost 3, with 7 bases in between. This CDR3 is CASSLSGDTEAFF. For the CDR3, the DNA is TGTGCCAGCAGCTTAAGCGGGGACACTGAAGCTTTCTTT.